This T cell receptor beta chain was profiled in a study of blood T cell repertoires in COVID-19. Authors' data handling: Nucleated cell counts were estimated from reference gene primer amplification. Some clones are missing from TCRdb's copy, which holds only in-frame ones; the method was immunoSEQ multiplex PCR. V, J and clone size were drawn from that table, and D and trimming were deduced from the DNA. The profile shows around 140,000 clones, around 80% of them singletons. This CDR3 has 15 residues. The V gene lost 5 bases and the J gene lost 1 base, with 14 bases spanning the gap. Germline CDR1 reads SQVTM; CDR2 reads ANQGSEA.

This chain links TRBV29-1 with TRBJ1-4; TRBD1 is a possible D gene (6 bases). Sequenced material: PBMCs or T cells enriched from blood (not recorded which). The source is a man in his forties with acute COVID-19. CDR3 region: CSVRDTGLTNEKLFF. The CDR3 bases are TGCAGCGTTCGGGACACAGGGTTAACTAATGAAAAACTGTTTTTT.